The rows below give T cell receptor beta chains drawn from one sample of a study of blood T cell repertoires in COVID-19. The protocol was immunoSEQ multiplex PCR, while the TCRdb copy is restricted to in-frame clones and leaves out a portion. Here the sample spans around 400,000 clones, more than 70% being singletons. The specimen sequenced was peripheral blood. These receptors were obtained from a woman aged 55-75 years with COVID-19, enrolled during active disease. The conserved cysteine and the conserved F or W are not part of the CDR3 here.

v_call: TRBV5-1
j_call: TRBJ2-1
cdr3_aa: ASTTGTSGYNEQF

v_call: TRBV9
j_call: TRBJ1-2
cdr3_aa: ASSAPPDGYT

v_call: TRBV7-9
j_call: TRBJ2-4
cdr3_aa: AGGPALVKNIQY

v_call: TRBV27
j_call: TRBJ1-6
cdr3_aa: ASSLEPRRTYNSPLH

v_call: TRBV7-9
j_call: TRBJ1-1
cdr3_aa: ASSSSGFRAF

v_call: TRBV7-8
j_call: TRBJ1-2
cdr3_aa: ASSPRGALRYGYT

v_call: TRBV5-8
j_call: TRBJ2-1
cdr3_aa: ASSADRVREQF

v_call: TRBV14
j_call: TRBJ2-1
cdr3_aa: ASSLVGAYNEQF

v_call: TRBV11-1
j_call: TRBJ2-2
cdr3_aa: ASSLEGAAGELF

v_call: TRBV29-1
j_call: TRBJ2-7
cdr3_aa: SVGQGGEQY

v_call: TRBV7-6
j_call: TRBJ1-4
cdr3_aa: ASSLADRGAEKLF

v_call: TRBV28
j_call: TRBJ2-7
cdr3_aa: ASSSSPGTGSPYEQY

v_call: TRBV15
j_call: TRBJ2-1
cdr3_aa: ATSRPKGTHNEQF

v_call: TRBV19
j_call: TRBJ2-1
cdr3_aa: ASKNSGGHYNEQF

v_call: TRBV28
j_call: TRBJ2-7
cdr3_aa: ASSRGFINYEQY

v_call: TRBV24-1
j_call: TRBJ2-2
cdr3_aa: ATSARGTGELF

v_call: TRBV5-4
j_call: TRBJ1-1
cdr3_aa: ASSPGGQGAHNTEAF

v_call: TRBV30
j_call: TRBJ1-2
cdr3_aa: AWSREMIANYGYT

v_call: TRBV2
j_call: TRBJ2-2
cdr3_aa: ASRATSGGSKGGELF

v_call: TRBV30
j_call: TRBJ2-1
cdr3_aa: AWSGLAGVANEQF

v_call: TRBV20-1
j_call: TRBJ1-1
cdr3_aa: SAADGGFAF

v_call: TRBV6-2/TRBV6-3
j_call: TRBJ1-5
cdr3_aa: ASSYRDSPNQPQH

v_call: TRBV6-6
j_call: TRBJ1-1
cdr3_aa: ASRGLEATEAF

v_call: TRBV7-8
j_call: TRBJ1-2
cdr3_aa: ASSLGQVYGYT

v_call: TRBV18
j_call: TRBJ1-2
cdr3_aa: ASSLPGQGSWGYT

v_call: TRBV11-2
j_call: TRBJ2-7
cdr3_aa: ASSLGTLRVAGVPYEQY

v_call: TRBV11-2
j_call: TRBJ1-2
cdr3_aa: ASSLAPESGYT

v_call: TRBV19
j_call: TRBJ2-7
cdr3_aa: ASSRTSGTYEQY

v_call: TRBV11-2
j_call: TRBJ2-5
cdr3_aa: ASSLDWGQGAETQY

v_call: TRBV2
j_call: TRBJ1-6
cdr3_aa: ASGGQANSYNSPLH

v_call: TRBV4-2
j_call: TRBJ1-2
cdr3_aa: ASSQVLEAYT

v_call: TRBV27
j_call: TRBJ2-3
cdr3_aa: ASSTRTGGVGDTQY

v_call: TRBV18
j_call: TRBJ2-5
cdr3_aa: ASSPPDRGPRETQY

v_call: TRBV5-1
j_call: TRBJ1-1
cdr3_aa: ASSLDPGQGNTEAF

v_call: TRBV7-6
j_call: TRBJ2-3
cdr3_aa: ASSLGLAGSTDTQY

v_call: TRBV5-5
j_call: TRBJ1-1
cdr3_aa: ASSFDSDTEAF

v_call: TRBV7-2
j_call: TRBJ1-3
cdr3_aa: ASSLVNTGNTIY

v_call: TRBV10-3
j_call: TRBJ1-1
cdr3_aa: AIRGASPEAF

v_call: TRBV11-2
j_call: TRBJ2-3
cdr3_aa: ASSFGTSGGADTQY

v_call: TRBV10-1
j_call: TRBJ2-1
cdr3_aa: ASSGLAGVPPYNEQF

v_call: TRBV21-1
j_call: TRBJ2-3
cdr3_aa: ASSTLDRGPTDTQY

v_call: TRBV18
j_call: TRBJ1-3
cdr3_aa: ASALDRGVGNTIY

v_call: TRBV18
j_call: TRBJ1-6
cdr3_aa: ASSPHEGPNSPLH

v_call: TRBV7-2
j_call: TRBJ2-3
cdr3_aa: ASSLVASGGGITDTQY

v_call: TRBV5-6
j_call: TRBJ2-3
cdr3_aa: ASSLGLGKVADTQY

v_call: TRBV7-2
j_call: TRBJ1-6
cdr3_aa: ASSFQGNNSPLH

v_call: TRBV5-1
j_call: TRBJ2-7
cdr3_aa: ASSLGQGANEQY

v_call: TRBV7-8
j_call: TRBJ1-4
cdr3_aa: ASTGTGTEKLF

v_call: TRBV15
j_call: TRBJ2-7
cdr3_aa: ATSPLGQGKHEQY

v_call: TRBV15
j_call: TRBJ1-3
cdr3_aa: ATSTGTGGNTIY

v_call: TRBV13
j_call: TRBJ2-7
cdr3_aa: ASYPGTGSYEQY